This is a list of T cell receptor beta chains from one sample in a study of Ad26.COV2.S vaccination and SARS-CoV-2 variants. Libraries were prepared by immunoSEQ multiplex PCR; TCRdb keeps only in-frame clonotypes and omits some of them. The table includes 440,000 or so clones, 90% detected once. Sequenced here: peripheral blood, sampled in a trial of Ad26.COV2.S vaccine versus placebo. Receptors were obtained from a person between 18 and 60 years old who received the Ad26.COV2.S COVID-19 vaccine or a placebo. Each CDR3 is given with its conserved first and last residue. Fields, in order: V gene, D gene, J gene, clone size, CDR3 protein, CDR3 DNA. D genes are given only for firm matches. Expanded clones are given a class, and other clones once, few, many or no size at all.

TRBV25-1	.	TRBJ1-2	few	CASRGEKGLDYGYTF	TGTGCCAGCAGGGGAGAGAAGGGGCTGGACTATGGCTACACCTTC
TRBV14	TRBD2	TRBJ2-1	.	CASSQTLQRLAGTLRNEQFF	TGTGCCAGCAGCCAGACCCTCCAGAGACTAGCGGGGACCTTACGGAATGAGCAGTTCTTC
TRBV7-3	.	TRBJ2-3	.	CASSLDSYTDTQYF	TGTGCCAGCAGCTTGGACTCTTACACAGATACGCAGTATTTT
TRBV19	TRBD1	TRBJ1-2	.	CASSIGIQGPGTNYGYTF	TGTGCCAGTAGTATCGGAATACAGGGGCCCGGTACTAACTATGGCTACACCTTC
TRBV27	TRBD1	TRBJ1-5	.	CASGALQTGGFGQPQHF	TGTGCCAGCGGAGCCCTACAGACAGGGGGGTTTGGTCAGCCCCAGCATTTT
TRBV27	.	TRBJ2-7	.	CASSLRGVSYEQYF	TGTGCCAGCAGTTTACGCGGGGTCTCCTACGAGCAGTACTTC
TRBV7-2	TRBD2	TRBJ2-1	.	CASRLAGAVNEQFF	TGTGCCAGCAGACTAGCGGGAGCCGTCAATGAGCAGTTCTTC
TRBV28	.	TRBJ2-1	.	CASRRPGDRYNEQFF	TGTGCCAGCAGACGGCCGGGAGATCGGTACAATGAGCAGTTCTTC
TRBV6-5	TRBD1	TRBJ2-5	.	CASSSRQGGQETQYF	TGTGCCAGCAGTTCTAGACAGGGGGGGCAAGAGACCCAGTACTTC
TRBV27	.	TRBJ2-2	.	CASSSYLRSNTGELFF	TGTGCCAGCAGTTCATACCTCCGGTCGAACACCGGGGAGCTGTTTTTT
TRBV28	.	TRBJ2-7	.	CASSLHYEQYF	TGTGCCAGCAGTTTGCACTACGAGCAGTACTTC
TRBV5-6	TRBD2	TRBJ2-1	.	CASRGLAREQFF	TGTGCCAGCAGAGGACTAGCGAGAGAGCAGTTCTTC
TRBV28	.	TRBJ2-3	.	CASSSSTGGFADTQYF	.
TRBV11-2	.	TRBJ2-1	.	CASSLESPLYNEQFF	TGTGCCAGCAGCTTAGAGTCACCGCTCTACAATGAGCAGTTCTTC
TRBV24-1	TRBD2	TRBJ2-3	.	CATSDPRLAGGMNTQYF	TGTGCCACCAGTGACCCCCGACTAGCGGGAGGGATGAATACGCAGTATTTT